The 32 T cell receptor beta chains reported below all come from one sample, sequenced in a study of tumor and adjacent non-tumor tissue in lung cancer. TCRbeta libraries were built with three rounds of nested PCR, modified from ARM-PCR. Using its own MiXCR run on the multiplex PCR reads, TCRdb lists one record per CDR3 protein. This repertoire shows about 68,000 distinct CDR3 sequences, 60% found once; its top ten account for roughly 21%. No cell sorting was done before RNA was extracted from the tissue. The sample comprised lung tumor tissue. The receptors shown here come from a man aged 50-60 years with non-small cell lung cancer.

This clonotype appeared once. The junction and the germline gene differ at one end; a read error may be behind it. V is TRBV11-1 and J is TRBJ2-1; D ambiguous. Per germline, CDR1 SGHAT and CDR2 FQDESV (reference sequence). The CDR3 contains 14 residues. The CDR3, as DNA: TGTGCCAGCAGCCTACTAACGTATTACAATGGGCAGTTCTTC. This codes for CASSLLTYYNGQFF.

The chain recombines TRBV20-1 with TRBJ2-7, with a weak D call TRBD2 (6 bases). The CDR3 has 14 amino acids. Germline V gene data show CDR1 as DFQATT and CDR2 as SNEGSKA (reference sequence). The V and J ends lost 7 bases and 4 bases respectively, with 20 bases between them. The CDR3 is CSVTPARSGYEQYF. The DNA of the CDR3 is TGCAGTGTAACCCCCGCGAGGAGCGGGTACGAGCAGTACTTC.

Ten or more counts support this clonotype. CDR3 nucleotide sequence: TGTGCCAGCAGCTCCTTCGTTCCGCCCTCGAGCTACACCTTC. Translation: CASSSFVPPSSYTF. The J gene is TRBJ1-2, the V gene TRBV5-8; D gene uncertain. Trimming took 3 bases from V and 9 from J, leaving 18 bases between them. This CDR3 comprises 14 residues. In germline, CDR1 is SGHTS, CDR2 YDEGEE.

This clonotype was observed a few times. A read error may explain this, as a much larger clone is one base away. The chain couples TRBV6-6 to TRBJ2-7; a possible D gene is TRBD1 (5 bases). V gave up 2 bases and J gave up 2 bases, with 10 bases separating them. This CDR3 is built from 14 residues. The germline CDR1 and CDR2 sequences are MNHNY and SVGAGI (reference sequence). The CDR3 spells CASSYGHSAYEQYF. CDR3 nucleotide sequence: TGTGCCAGCAGTTACGGACACTCGGCCTACGAGCAGTACTTC.

This clonotype was counted many times. The chain carries TRBV6-5 and TRBJ1-1; no definite D call. The germline V and J ends were trimmed by 5 bases and 0 bases, with 7 bases remaining between them. The germline V gene encodes CDR1 MNHEY and CDR2 SVGAGI. The CDR3 is 13 residues long. As DNA, the CDR3 is TGTGCCAGCAGTGCAGCTATGAACACTGAAGCTTTCTTT. As protein: CASSAAMNTEAFF.

Concerning this clonotype itself: A much larger clonotype is one base distant, so this may be a read error. J is TRBJ2-2 and V is TRBV5-6; TRBD1 agrees at 10 bases. Germline-derived CDR1 and CDR2 are SGHDT and YYEEEE. This CDR3 comprises 15 residues. Trimming removed 4 bases from V and 10 bases from J; junction bases left unmatched: 10. CDR3 in amino acids: CASSQDRGAGVELFF. CDR3 nucleotides: TGTGCCAGCAGCCAGGACAGGGGGGCCGGCGTGGAGCTGTTTTTT.

On this clonotype itself: A read error may account for a junction end that differs from germline. V gene TRBV11-2 combines with J gene TRBJ2-5; TRBD2 matches 7 bases. Germline V lookup: CDR1 SGHAT, CDR2 FQNNGV. The CDR3 extends over 15 amino acids. The CDR3 reads CASGQGLDTQGTQYF. CDR3 coding DNA: TGTGCCAGCGGCCAAGGACTAGATACACAAGGGACCCAGTACTTC.

This clonotype was seen only once. A much larger clone lies one base from this, so it may be a read error. This rearrangement joins TRBV12-3 or TRBV12-4 to TRBJ1-2; D perhaps matches TRBD1 (5 bases). This CDR3 spans 13 amino acids. CDR3 bases: TGTGCCAGCAGGAATACAGGCAACTATGGCTACGCCTTC. This gives the protein CASRNTGNYGYAF.

With respect to this clonotype: Its ends do not fully match the called genes, so a read error is possible. The chain carries TRBV11-2 and TRBJ2-3; D is ambiguous. The V gene's germline CDR1 is SGHAT and CDR2 FQNNGV. There are 15 residues in the CDR3. Here the CDR3 reads CPSSLDAHPTDTQYF. CDR3 nucleotides: TGTCCCAGCAGCTTAGATGCGCATCCCACAGATACGCAGTATTTC.

The chain carries TRBV20-1 and TRBJ1-6; D gene uncertain. The CDR3 has 16 residues. Per germline, CDR1 DFQATT and CDR2 SNEGSKA (reference sequence). The V gene lost 3 bases and the J gene lost 7 bases, with 19 bases spanning the gap. CDR3 DNA sequence: TGCAGTGCTAGGGATGTCGGTAGCGTCGGAAATTCACCCCTCCACTTT. This codes for CSARDVGSVGNSPLHF.

The V and J genes are TRBV11-2 and TRBJ2-4, with a possible D match to TRBD1 (6 bases). The CDR3 contains 13 residues. From germline, CDR1 is SGHAT and CDR2 FQNNGV. Trimming took off 1 base at V and 8 bases at J, with 9 bases between the two ends. The CDR3 nucleotides are TGTGCCAGCAGCTTAGTGGGGGCGGACATTCAGTACTTC. Amino acids: CASSLVGADIQYF. Full variable domain (outside the CDR3, taken from reference TRBV11-2 and TRBJ2-4): EAGVAQSPRYKIIEKRQSVAFWCNPISGHATLYWYQQILGQGPKLLIQFQNNGVVDDSQLPKDRFSAERLKGVDSTLKIQPAKLEDSAVYLCASSLVGADIQYFGAGTRLSVL.

The chain links TRBV6-1 to TRBJ2-7; D not certain. Germline lookup yields CDR1 MNHNS and CDR2 SASEGT. V lost 7 bases to trimming and J lost 7 bases, with 11 bases between them. The CDR3 sequence is 11 residues long. The CDR3 DNA reads TGTGCCAGCAATGGATTCGGGGAGCAGTACTTC. Encoded protein: CASNGFGEQYF.

This clonotype was seen just once. Given the absence of the conserved phenylalanine or tryptophan at the CDR3 end, a read error is likely. V is TRBV4-2 and J is TRBJ1-2; 7 positions agree with TRBD1. Germline V gene data show CDR1 as LGHNA and CDR2 as YNFKEQ. V dropped 0 bases and J dropped 8; count of bases not matched to a gene: 12. The CDR3 length is 16 residues. The CDR3 coding sequence is TGTGCCAGCAGCCAAGAATCCGTCGGGACAGTTCTCGGCTACACCCTC. This encodes CASSQESVGTVLGYTL.

About this clonotype: With a much larger clone just one base away, this may be a read error. The J gene is TRBJ2-3, the V gene TRBV10-2, with TRBD2 matching over 10 bases. The ends lost 3 bases at V and 0 bases at J; junction bases unmatched: 6. Looked up from germline, CDR1 is WSHSY and CDR2 is SAAADI. This CDR3 has 17 amino acids. This chain's CDR3 is CASSEGTSVTSTDTQYF. DNA for the CDR3: TGCGCCAGCAGTGAAGGGACTAGCGTAACTAGCACAGATACGCAGTATTTT.

With regard to this clonotype: A much larger clone is a single base away; this may be a read error. CDR3 coding DNA: TGTGCCAGTGCGCAGCGGACCAATGAGCAGTTCTTC. This codes for CASAQRTNEQFF. The V and J genes are TRBV6-6 and TRBJ2-1, with a tentative D call TRBD2 (5 bases). The CDR3 sequence is 12 residues long. In germline, CDR1 is MNHNY, CDR2 SVGAGI (reference sequence). V was trimmed by 9 bases and J by 6 bases, leaving 12 bases between them.

The CDR3 sequence: CAIRPRTSGGVYNEQFF. The CDR3 DNA follows: TGTGCTATCAGACCACGGACTAGCGGGGGGGTATACAATGAGCAGTTCTTC. The V call is TRBV12-3 or TRBV12-4, the J call TRBJ2-1; TRBD2 matches 15 bases. This CDR3 has 17 residues.

This clonotype was seen ten or more times. The rearrangement links TRBV30 to TRBJ1-1; 7 bases are a match to TRBD1. Trimming at V came to 2 bases and at J to 7 bases, leaving 7 bases not matched to a gene. This CDR3 comprises 13 residues. Per germline, CDR1 GTSNPN and CDR2 SVGIG (reference sequence). This CDR3 reads CAWSYRGLSEAFF. The CDR3 bases are TGTGCCTGGAGTTACAGGGGCCTGAGTGAAGCTTTCTTT.

Remarks on this clonotype: No conserved phenylalanine or tryptophan is present at the end of the CDR3, so a read error is the likely explanation. The V gene is TRBV19, the J gene TRBJ1-1; no clear D gene. The CDR3 extends over 13 amino acids. The germline CDR1 and CDR2 sequences are LNHDA and SQIVND (reference sequence). The CDR3 region is CVSSRAGYTEAFL. CDR3 nucleotides: TGTGTCAGTAGTCGAGCCGGGTACACTGAAGCTTTCCTT.

This clonotype was detected a few times. The chain uses TRBV29-1 and TRBJ1-1; D ambiguous. The CDR3 consists of 12 residues. Trimming shortened V by 4 bases and J by 0 bases, and 6 bases separated the two germline ends. Germline CDR1 reads SQVTM; CDR2 reads ANQGSEA. The CDR3 bases are TGCAGCGTTGTGCGTATGAACACTGAAGCTTTCTTT. Its translation: CSVVRMNTEAFF.

About this clonotype itself: One end of the junction does not line up with germline, which may come from a read error. The chain employs TRBV12-3 or TRBV12-4 and TRBJ1-2; D is undetermined. The CDR3 totals 16 residues. CDR3 sequence: CASSLAYKAANCGYTF. In nucleotides, the CDR3 is TGTGCCAGTAGTTTAGCATATAAGGCAGCTAACTGTGGCTACACCTTC.

Regarding this clonotype: A much larger clone is a single base away; this may be a read error. As the CDR3 is not closed by the conserved phenylalanine or tryptophan, this likely results from a read error. The J gene is TRBJ2-5, the V gene TRBV2, with no clear D. V dropped 7 bases and J dropped 5 bases, with 14 bases sitting between them. This CDR3 has 13 residues. Germline CDR1 and CDR2: SNHLY and FYNNEI. CDR3 amino acids: CASNADRAETQYL. The DNA of the CDR3 is TGTGCCAGCAATGCGGATCGGGCGGAGACCCAGTACCTC.

Comment on this clonotype: This may be a read error, as it is one base from a much larger clone. This chain joins TRBV6-6 and TRBJ2-1; 9 nucleotides line up with TRBD1. CDR1 MNHNY and CDR2 SVGAGI come from the germline V gene (reference sequence). The CDR3 consists of 14 residues. V was pared by 8 bases and J by 3 bases, with 5 bases of the junction left unmatched. The CDR3 protein is CASGPGQGYNEQFF. The CDR3 bases are TGTGCCAGCGGGCCGGGACAGGGCTACAATGAGCAGTTCTTC.

Notes on this clonotype: The junction shows a germline mismatch at one end, possibly a read error. The rearrangement links TRBV5-1 to TRBJ2-3; D unclear. This CDR3 has 15 amino acids. Germline-derived CDR1 and CDR2 are SGHRS and YFSETQ. For the CDR3, the DNA is TGCGCCGGCAGCTTGGCCCCCGTCTCCTCAGATACGCAGTATTTT. Translation: CAGSLAPVSSDTQYF.

Notes on this clonotype: One junction end disagrees with the germline gene, perhaps due to a read error. The rearrangement joins TRBV6-1 to TRBJ1-5; the D is unclear. Germline V gene lookup returns CDR1 MNHNS and CDR2 SASEGT. This CDR3 has 15 amino acids. The CDR3 DNA reads TGTACCCGCAAGACGGCCGGGGTACACTATCAGTCCCAGCATTTT. Amino acid sequence: CTRKTAGVHYQSQHF.

This clonotype was detected many times. For the CDR3, the DNA is TGTGCCAGCAGTCGCAGAAACACCGGGGAGCTGTTTTTT. Residues: CASSRRNTGELFF. The chain has TRBV13 and TRBJ2-2; D is uncertain. The germline gives CDR1 PRHDT, CDR2 FYEKMQ (reference sequence). Trimming cost V 6 bases and J 2 bases, with 7 bases left between them. CDR3 length: 13 residues.

This clonotype was counted many times. V and J are TRBV20-1 and TRBJ2-7; D is perhaps TRBD2 (6 bases). The germline gives CDR1 DFQATT, CDR2 SNEGSKA (reference sequence). The length of the CDR3 is 11 residues. V lost 4 bases, J lost 3 bases, and 7 bases lay in between. CDR3 amino acids: CSAMGGYEQYF. CDR3 DNA: TGCAGTGCTATGGGGGGCTACGAGCAGTACTTC.

This clonotype was picked up a small number of times. This chain connects TRBV7-9 to TRBJ2-3; no clear D gene. V dropped 6 bases and J dropped 8 bases, with 9 bases sitting between them. CDR1 SEHNR and CDR2 FQNEAQ come from the germline V gene (reference sequence). This CDR3 contains 11 residues. The CDR3 loop reads CASRSGPTQYF. The CDR3 DNA sequence: TGTGCCAGCAGATCGGGCCCTACGCAGTATTTT.

Notes on this clonotype: Just one base apart from a much larger clone, this may be a read error. The chain employs TRBV12-3 or TRBV12-4 and TRBJ2-7, with TRBD1 identical over 8 bases. This CDR3 contains 15 residues. CDR3 DNA sequence: TGTGCCAGCAGTTTTGGACAGGGACCCGGCTACGAGCACTACTTC. Its protein is CASSFGQGPGYEHYF.

The CDR3 protein is CASSLTTEGAGEKLFF. CDR3 nucleotides: TGTGCCAGCAGCCTCACCACTGAGGGGGCTGGGGAAAAACTGTTTTTT. This chain connects TRBV7-9 to TRBJ1-4, with TRBD1 matching over 7 bases. J gave up 8 bases and V 5 bases, and 14 bases lay outside the gene matches. Germline CDR1 reads SEHNR; CDR2 reads FQNEAQ (reference sequence). The CDR3 is 16 residues long.

Regarding this clonotype: A much bigger clone sits one base away, suggesting this may be a read error. This rearrangement joins TRBV4-1 to TRBJ1-2; D is possibly TRBD1 (5 bases). CDR1 and CDR2 from the germline V gene are MGHRA and YSYEKL. V was cut by 7 bases and J by 8 bases, with 26 bases left in between. CDR3 length: 16 amino acids. For the CDR3, the DNA is TGCGCCAGCATCCAGCAAACGGGGGGTTCCCCTCGAGGCTACACCTTC. It specifies CASIQQTGGSPRGYTF.

Points on this clonotype: Given a much more abundant clone one base away, this may be a read error. The J gene is TRBJ2-3, the V gene TRBV29-1; 7 positions agree with TRBD2. The V gene end was trimmed by 3 bases and the J gene end by 4 bases; junction bases not matched to a gene: 7. This CDR3 is 14 amino acids long. From germline, CDR1 is SQVTM and CDR2 ANQGSEA. The CDR3 here is CSVEEGGPADTQYF. CDR3 bases: TGCAGCGTTGAGGAGGGAGGGCCCGCAGATACGCAGTATTTT.

The rearrangement uses TRBV24-1 and TRBJ1-4; D is ambiguous. The V end lost 7 bases, the J end lost 7 bases, and 9 bases lay between the germline ends. The CDR3 has 12 amino acids. Germline assignment: CDR1 KGHDR and CDR2 SFDVKD. CDR3 loop: CATRGLGEKLFF. The DNA of the CDR3 is TGTGCCACCAGAGGACTAGGTGAAAAACTGTTTTTT.